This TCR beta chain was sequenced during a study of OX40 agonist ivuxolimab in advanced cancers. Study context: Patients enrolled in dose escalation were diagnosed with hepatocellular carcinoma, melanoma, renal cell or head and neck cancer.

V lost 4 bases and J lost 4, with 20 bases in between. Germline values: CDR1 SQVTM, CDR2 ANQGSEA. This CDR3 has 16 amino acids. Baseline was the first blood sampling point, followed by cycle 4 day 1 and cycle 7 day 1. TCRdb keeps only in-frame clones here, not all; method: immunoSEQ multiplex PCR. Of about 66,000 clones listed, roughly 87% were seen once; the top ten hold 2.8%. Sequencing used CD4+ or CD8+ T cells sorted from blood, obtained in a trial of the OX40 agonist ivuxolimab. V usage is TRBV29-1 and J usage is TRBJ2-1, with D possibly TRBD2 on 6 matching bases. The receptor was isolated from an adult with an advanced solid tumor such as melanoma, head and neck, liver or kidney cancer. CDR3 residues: CSVGGDSGLAYNEQFF. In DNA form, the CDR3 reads TGCAGCGTTGGGGGGGATTCGGGTCTTGCTTACAATGAGCAGTTCTTC.